This paragraph reports one T cell receptor (beta chain). This record belongs to a study of T-cell memory formation after mild COVID-19. The V end was cut by 7 bases, the J end by 7 bases, with 25 bases between. The V gene's germline CDR1 is MNHEY and CDR2 SMNVEV (reference sequence). The CDR3 length is 16 residues. TCRdb independently ran MiXCR on the 5' RACE reads; one entry per CDR3 protein. The sample includes 45,000 to 55,000 distinct CDR3 sequences, 9.3% seen only once; the top ten take 10% to 15%. The source is an adult woman who had mild COVID-19 (a few samples of this study predate the infection). Cell type and time point are not known. This chain connects TRBV27 to TRBJ1-2; a weak D match, TRBD1 (6 bases). The sample taken for sequencing was PBMCs or a T cell subset sorted from them (not recorded which). CDR3 in amino acids: CASKRTVFSFPGGYTF. The CDR3 DNA sequence: TGTGCCAGCAAGCGGACAGTCTTTAGCTTTCCGGGTGGCTACACCTTC.